These 13 T cell receptor beta chains were all obtained from the same sample, sequenced in a study of blood T cells in healthy people across ages. A second PCR, run for roughly 7 to 11 cycles, used a sample-barcoded 5' primer plus a J-beta primer mix. TCRdb used MiXCR to reprocess the 5' RACE reads, holding one entry per CDR3 protein. The sample consists of more than 1,000,000 distinct CDR3 sequences, almost 25% of them appearing once. The same data also contributed to another study, on T cells of mothers and their children.

Sequenced sample: blood. The receptors stem from a girl aged 2 to 9 in good health.

The chain has TRBV5-1 and TRBJ1-2; TRBD1 matches 8 bases. CDR1 is SGHRS and CDR2 is YFSETQ in the germline V gene. There are 15 residues in the CDR3. Trimming removed 0 bases from V and 6 bases from J; junction bases left unmatched: 7. The CDR3 here is CASSLASDRAHGYTF. DNA of the CDR3: TGCGCCAGCAGCTTGGCCTCGGACAGGGCTCATGGCTACACCTTC.

The V gene is TRBV5-5, the J gene TRBJ2-5; maybe TRBD1 (6 bases). Germline CDR1 SGHKS, CDR2 YYEKEE (reference sequence). This CDR3 region has 16 residues. Trimming removed 0 bases from V and 7 bases from J, with 19 bases in between. CDR3 residues: CASSLDRVAYYGTQYF. CDR3 in DNA: TGTGCCAGCAGCTTGGACAGGGTTGCATACTACGGGACCCAGTACTTC.

The rearrangement links TRBV7-9 to TRBJ2-7; D is perhaps TRBD1 (6 bases). The CDR3 contains 14 residues. Trimming cost V 1 base and J 2 bases, with 9 bases left between them. CDR1 is SEHNR and CDR2 is FQNEAQ in the germline V gene (reference sequence). CDR3 protein: CASSLVQGPYEQYF. Here the CDR3 DNA reads TGTGCCAGCAGCTTAGTACAGGGCCCCTACGAGCAGTACTTC.

The V gene is TRBV7-3, the J gene TRBJ2-5, with 8 bases that match TRBD2. The end of the DNA fits TRBJ2-1 better, so the J call may be wrong. CDR1 is SGHTA and CDR2 is FQGTGA in the germline V gene. CDR3 length: 14 residues. The CDR3 here is CASSLWPSGNEQFF. The CDR3 DNA is TGTGCCAGCAGCTTATGGCCTAGCGGGAATGAGCAGTTCTTC.

The rearrangement links TRBV29-1 to TRBJ1-2; D perhaps matches TRBD1 (5 bases). The germline V gene encodes CDR1 SQVTM and CDR2 ANQGSEA. CDR3 length: 15 residues. Between the trimmed V and J ends, which lost 4 bases and 3 bases, there was a span of 18 bases. CDR3 region: CSVAAIHGGDYGYTF. CDR3 DNA sequence: TGCAGCGTTGCGGCTATCCATGGGGGTGACTATGGCTACACCTTC.

This clonotype was counted only a few times. J is TRBJ2-5 and V is TRBV2; D perhaps matches TRBD2 (5 bases). The CDR3 consists of 16 residues. The germline V gene has CDR1 SNHLY and CDR2 FYNNEI. Trimming removed 2 bases at V and 1 base at J, with 14 bases between. CDR3 region: CASSEISEGGQETQYF. The CDR3 DNA sequence: TGTGCCAGCAGTGAAATTTCCGAGGGCGGCCAAGAGACCCAGTACTTC.

The chain couples TRBV6-5 to TRBJ2-5; no firm D call. Deletions cut 5 bases from V and 5 bases from J, with 15 bases between. CDR3 size: 14 residues. Germline assignment: CDR1 MNHEY and CDR2 SVGAGI. Written as DNA, the CDR3 is TGTGCCAGCAGTGCCCGTCCCCGGCGGGAGACCCAGTACTTC. Protein product: CASSARPRRETQYF.

The V call is TRBV29-1, the J call TRBJ2-2; 8 positions match TRBD1. There are 13 residues in the CDR3. Trimming removed 6 bases from V and 1 base from J; junction bases left unmatched: 1. The germline V gene has CDR1 SQVTM and CDR2 ANQGSEA. CDR3 protein: CSVTGENTGELFF. The DNA of the CDR3 is TGCAGCGTGACAGGGGAGAACACCGGGGAGCTGTTTTTT.

The gene calls are TRBV20-1 and TRBJ1-4, with D possibly TRBD1 on 5 matching bases. CDR3 length equals 14 residues. Trimming pared 6 bases from V and 8 bases from J, leaving 19 bases between. CDR1 is DFQATT, CDR2 SNEGSKA, per germline (reference sequence). This CDR3 is CSASTLGVGEKLFF. The CDR3 DNA sequence: TGCAGTGCCTCCACCTTGGGGGTAGGGGAAAAACTGTTTTTT.

In this sample, this clonotype turned up a few times. The V and J genes are TRBV4-1 and TRBJ1-1, with D unclear. Germline V gene lookup returns CDR1 MGHRA and CDR2 YSYEKL. The CDR3 sequence is 16 residues long. V was trimmed by 1 base and J by 4 bases, leaving 16 bases between them. The CDR3 nucleotides are TGCGCCAGCAGCCAAGCATTTTTGAGAAAAGGCACTGAAGCTTTCTTT. Translated, it gives CASSQAFLRKGTEAFF.

For the CDR3, the DNA is TGTGCCAGCAGTCCTCGGGGTAGCGGGAGACCTGAGCAGTACTTC. Amino acids: CASSPRGSGRPEQYF. This chain links TRBV28 with TRBJ2-7, with TRBD2 matching over 9 bases. V lost 5 bases, J lost 7 bases, and 12 bases stayed unmatched. The CDR3 is 15 amino acids. The germline V gene encodes CDR1 MDHEN and CDR2 SYDVKM.

This clonotype has a handful of counts. The rearrangement links TRBV6-6 to TRBJ2-7; 7 bases align to TRBD1. Germline CDR1 is MNHNY and CDR2 is SVGAGI (reference sequence). J lost 4 bases, V lost 6 bases, and 15 bases had no gene match. CDR3 length equals 16 residues. CDR3 nucleotide sequence: TGTGCCAGCAGACGAGGGGGCGAGGCGGCCTTATACGAGCAGTACTTC. This translates into CASRRGGEAALYEQYF.

The chain combines TRBV29-1 with TRBJ2-3; TRBD2 matches 8 bases. Germline V gene data show CDR1 as SQVTM and CDR2 as ANQGSEA. The CDR3 loop spans 14 amino acids. The J segment lost 3 bases and the V segment lost 8 bases, leaving 10 bases of the junction unmatched. CDR3 in amino acids: CSFDQGLETDTQYF. CDR3 coding DNA: TGCAGCTTCGATCAGGGACTAGAGACAGATACGCAGTATTTT.